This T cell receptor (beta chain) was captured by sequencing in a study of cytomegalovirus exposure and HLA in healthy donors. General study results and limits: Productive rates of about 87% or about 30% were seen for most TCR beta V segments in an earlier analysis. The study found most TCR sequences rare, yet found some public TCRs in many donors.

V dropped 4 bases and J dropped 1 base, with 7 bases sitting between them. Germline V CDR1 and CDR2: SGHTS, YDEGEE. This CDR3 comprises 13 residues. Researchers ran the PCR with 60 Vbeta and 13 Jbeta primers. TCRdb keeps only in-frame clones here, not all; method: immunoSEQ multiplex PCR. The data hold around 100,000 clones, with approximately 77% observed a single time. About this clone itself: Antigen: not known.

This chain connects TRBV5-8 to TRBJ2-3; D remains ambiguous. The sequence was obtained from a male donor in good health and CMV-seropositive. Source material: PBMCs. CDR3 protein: CASSVAGTDTQYF. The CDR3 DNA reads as TGTGCCAGCAGCGTGGCGGGCACAGATACGCAGTATTTT.